This TCR beta chain was sequenced in a study of blood T cell repertoires in COVID-19. Study in general: Material from acute and convalescent COVID-19 was sourced from the United States, Italy and Spain. In each case, the material was cDNA or gDNA derived from T cells, B-cell-depleted T cells, or PBMCs.

In the authors' methods: Reference gene primer amplification gave estimated nucleated cell counts. The repertoire was sequenced with immunoSEQ multiplex PCR; TCRdb's copy has only in-frame clones and lacks some. V and J calls plus clone size are reproduced from that table; the DNA served to infer D and trimming. The sample lists about 340,000 clones; around 83% were seen once. The receptor's source is a man between 25 and 39 years old with active or convalescent COVID-19. The material sequenced was peripheral blood.

CDR3 sequence (DNA): TGCAGCGTACCTCTACAGGGGGCCACTGAAGCTTTCTTT. Encoded protein: CSVPLQGATEAFF. The V and J genes are TRBV29-1 and TRBJ1-1; TRBD1 matches at 9 bases. The CDR3 runs 13 residues. CDR1 and CDR2 from the germline V gene are SQVTM and ANQGSEA. After removal of 6 bases from V and 4 bases from J, the junction contained 6 bases not matched to a gene.